Each of the 8 T cell receptor beta chains below was sequenced from the same sample in a study of identical twins. TCRdb processed the 5' RACE reads anew with MiXCR; each CDR3 protein has one entry. Altogether 350,000 or so distinct CDR3 sequences are present, around an eighth being singletons, with the ten largest covering around 6.9%. Separately, the same data were catalogued under a study of yellow fever vaccine responses in identical twins.

The sequenced material came from CD8+ T cells sorted from blood. The receptors here all came from a woman aged 18-29 years in good health.

The genes are TRBV4-2 and TRBJ2-2; 14 bases line up with TRBD2. This CDR3 region has 18 residues. The J segment lost 3 bases and the V segment lost 4 bases, leaving 7 bases of the junction unmatched. Per germline, CDR1 LGHNA and CDR2 YNFKEQ. The CDR3 region is CASSPGTSGRRDTGELFF. The CDR3 DNA is TGTGCCAGCAGCCCCGGGACTAGCGGGAGACGAGACACCGGGGAGCTGTTTTTT.

The rearrangement uses TRBV10-2 and TRBJ2-1; 8 nucleotides line up with TRBD2. This CDR3 spans 15 amino acids. V gave up 6 bases and J gave up 5 bases; unmatched junction bases: 9. Germline CDR1 and CDR2: WSHSY and SAAADI. CDR3 in DNA: TGCGCCAGCAGCGCTTCTAGCGGGCGTCACAATGAGCAGTTCTTC. Amino acid sequence: CASSASSGRHNEQFF.

V usage is TRBV6-1 and J usage is TRBJ2-1; TRBD2 aligns across 10 bases. The CDR3 has 14 residues. The ends lost 5 bases at V and 9 bases at J; junction bases unmatched: 7. Germline V CDR1 and CDR2: MNHNS, SASEGT. This CDR3 is CASSPSGRVVEQFF. The CDR3 nucleotides read TGTGCCAGCAGTCCTAGCGGGAGAGTTGTTGAGCAGTTCTTC.

The gene calls are TRBV20-1 and TRBJ2-7; tentatively, D is TRBD2 (6 bases). V lost 6 bases, J lost 3 bases, and 18 bases lay in between. The CDR3 covers 14 residues. Looked up from germline, CDR1 is DFQATT and CDR2 is SNEGSKA (reference sequence). In nucleotides, the CDR3 is TGCAGTGCCCCGGGGGAGGCAGGGTTCTACGAGCAGTACGTC. It yields the protein CSAPGEAGFYEQYV.

This chain connects TRBV13 to TRBJ2-1; 9 bases are a match to TRBD1. Trimming took 5 bases from V and 4 from J; bases not matched to a gene: 6. The CDR3 is made up of 15 amino acids. Per germline, CDR1 PRHDT and CDR2 FYEKMQ (reference sequence). DNA of the CDR3: TGTGCCAGCAGCCAGGGACAGGGTGGATACAATGAGCAGTTCTTC. Amino acids: CASSQGQGGYNEQFF.

In this sample, this clonotype turned up a few times. This sequence joins TRBV7-8 and TRBJ2-5, with TRBD1 matching over 10 bases. This CDR3 has 14 residues. V lost 3 bases and J lost 5; bases outside the gene matches: 3. CDR1 and CDR2 (germline): SGHVS, FQNEAQ. CDR3 DNA sequence: TGTGCCAGCAGCTTGACAGGGGGCGCGGAGACCCAGTACTTC. As protein: CASSLTGGAETQYF.

This clonotype was counted ten times or more. The chain combines TRBV27 with TRBJ2-5; D is possibly TRBD2 (6 bases). V lost 6 bases and J 2 bases, leaving 16 bases between the germline ends. CDR1 and CDR2 (germline): MNHEY, SMNVEV (reference sequence). The CDR3 consists of 15 residues. The CDR3: CASRPSVNEQETQYF. In DNA form, the CDR3 reads TGTGCCAGCAGACCTAGCGTAAACGAACAAGAGACCCAGTACTTC.

This clonotype was counted at least ten times. This chain uses TRBV16 with TRBJ2-1; D uncertain. V shed 1 base and J shed 4 bases, with 8 bases lying between them. This CDR3 comprises 14 residues. From germline, CDR1 is KGHSY and CDR2 FQNENV. CDR3 sequence reads: CASSQFKRYNEQFF. In nucleotides, the CDR3 is TGTGCCAGCAGCCAATTTAAGAGATACAATGAGCAGTTCTTC.